Listed below are T cell receptor beta chains from one sample, sequenced in a study of shared clonotypes between healthy human individuals. The repertoire was sequenced with immunoSEQ multiplex PCR; TCRdb's copy has only in-frame clones and lacks some. The data contain a few million clones, 85% to 95% of them seen just once; the ten biggest clones take up approximately 0.39%. The sample was naive CD4+ T cells from PBMCs. Every receptor here comes from a man between 18 and 35 years old in good health. Some clones in this sample may be carry-over from other donors' samples. CDR3s leave out the opening cysteine and the closing phenylalanine or tryptophan. The order of the fields is CDR3 protein, J gene, V gene.

cdr3_aa: ASSTPYAYEQY; j_call: TRBJ2-7; v_call: TRBV7-8
cdr3_aa: ASSLAGAPDEQY; j_call: TRBJ2-7; v_call: TRBV7-9
cdr3_aa: ASSPSGMHEQY; j_call: TRBJ2-7; v_call: TRBV4-1
cdr3_aa: ASREDRVQPQH; j_call: TRBJ1-5; v_call: TRBV2
cdr3_aa: ASSFQTGDKTGELF; j_call: TRBJ2-2; v_call: TRBV5-1
cdr3_aa: ASTWEDYLLQF; j_call: TRBJ2-1; v_call: TRBV5-7
cdr3_aa: ASSPGQAGNQPQH; j_call: TRBJ1-5; v_call: TRBV18
cdr3_aa: ASLDRDNYEQY; j_call: TRBJ2-7; v_call: TRBV28
cdr3_aa: ASSSTQGGETQY; j_call: TRBJ2-5; v_call: TRBV5-4
cdr3_aa: ASSEAGGRRGYT; j_call: TRBJ1-2; v_call: TRBV6-1
cdr3_aa: ASSDPGNYGYT; j_call: TRBJ1-2; v_call: TRBV10-2
cdr3_aa: ASSLAQITQY; j_call: TRBJ2-5; v_call: TRBV7-6
cdr3_aa: ASSLKGGRAETQY; j_call: TRBJ2-5; v_call: TRBV7-3
cdr3_aa: ASSQVKGASLVDTQY; j_call: TRBJ2-3; v_call: TRBV4-1
cdr3_aa: ASSLDSTNQPQH; j_call: TRBJ1-5; v_call: TRBV5-1
cdr3_aa: ASADLTGNPEQY; j_call: TRBJ2-7; v_call: TRBV5-1
cdr3_aa: ASSLGRVFTEAF; j_call: TRBJ1-1; v_call: TRBV5-6